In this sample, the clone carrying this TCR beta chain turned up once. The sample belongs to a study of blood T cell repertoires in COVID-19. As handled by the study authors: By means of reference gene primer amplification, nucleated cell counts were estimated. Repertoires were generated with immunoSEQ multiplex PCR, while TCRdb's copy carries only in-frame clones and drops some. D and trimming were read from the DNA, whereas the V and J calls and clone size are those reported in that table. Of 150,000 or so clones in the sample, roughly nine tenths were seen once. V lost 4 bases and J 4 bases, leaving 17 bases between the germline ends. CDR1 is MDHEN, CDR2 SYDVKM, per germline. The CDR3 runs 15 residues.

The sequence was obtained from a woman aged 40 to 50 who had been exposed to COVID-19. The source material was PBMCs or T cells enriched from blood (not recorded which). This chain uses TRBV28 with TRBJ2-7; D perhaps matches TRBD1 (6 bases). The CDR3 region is CASSSPTGTAYEQYF. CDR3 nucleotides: TGTGCCAGCAGTTCCCCGACAGGAACTGCGTACGAGCAGTACTTC.